A single TCR beta chain is shown here with its context. What it binds is unknown. Per the germline V gene, CDR1 is GTSNPN and CDR2 is SVGIG (reference sequence). This CDR3 is built from 16 residues. V was clipped by 2 bases and J by 2 bases; unmatched bases: 11. The record originates from a study of response to subunit inactivated influenza vaccine. Each CDR3 protein gets one entry after TCRdb re-called the RT-PCR reads with MiXCR. Among fewer than 700,000 distinct CDR3 sequences listed, approximately 12% were seen once. Study-level results: Each seasonal flu vaccination may recruit only limited new T cells, authors suggested.

Source: PBMCs from blood, taken 40 to 50 days after vaccination. The receptor was derived from a man aged 50 or older who received an inactivated influenza vaccine. The chain carries TRBV30 and TRBJ2-7; 8 nucleotides match TRBD1. The CDR3: CAWSYLPGQEAYEQYF. CDR3 bases: TGTGCCTGGAGTTATCTTCCGGGACAGGAGGCCTACGAGCAGTACTTC.